These 27 T cell receptor beta chains originate from one sample sequenced in a study of shared clonotypes between healthy human individuals. Libraries were prepared by immunoSEQ multiplex PCR; TCRdb keeps only in-frame clonotypes and omits some of them. Of fewer than 3 million clones listed, around 90% are singletons. Sequencing input: naive CD4+ T cells from PBMCs. The subset denotes: CD45RA+ positively selected. All receptors come from a man between 18 and 35 years old in good health. Some clones in this sample may be carry-over from other donors' samples.

The chain recombines TRBV19 with TRBJ1-1; unclear D gene. The CDR3 has 13 amino acids. Germline lookup yields CDR1 LNHDA and CDR2 SQIVND (reference sequence). V dropped 7 bases and J dropped 6 bases, with 15 bases sitting between them. The CDR3 sequence: CASTAGRYAEAFF. For the CDR3, the DNA is TGTGCCAGTACGGCTGGGAGGTACGCTGAAGCTTTCTTT.

The chain combines TRBV29-1 with TRBJ1-4; no clear D gene. CDR3 length: 13 residues. Germline V gene lookup returns CDR1 SQVTM and CDR2 ANQGSEA. V was clipped by 0 bases and J by 8 bases, with 10 bases between them. The CDR3 loop is CSVEEDLGEKLFF. The CDR3 DNA sequence: TGCAGCGTTGAAGAAGATCTGGGGGAAAAACTGTTTTTT.

The genes are TRBV9 and TRBJ2-7; a possible D gene is TRBD1 (7 bases). The V end lost 0 bases, the J end lost 5 bases, and 18 bases lay between the germline ends. The CDR3 length is 16 residues. In germline, CDR1 is SGDLS, CDR2 YYNGEE. The CDR3 here is CASSVGPRQGGDEQYF. Here the CDR3 DNA reads TGTGCCAGCAGCGTAGGGCCCCGACAGGGCGGGGACGAGCAGTACTTC.

This rearrangement joins TRBV29-1 to TRBJ2-1; TRBD2 agrees at 11 bases. CDR1 SQVTM and CDR2 ANQGSEA come from the germline V gene. The CDR3 contains 17 residues. Trimming cost V 5 bases and J 0 bases; bases outside gene matches: 9. The CDR3 nucleotides read TGCAGCGTTCCACTAGCGGGAGACCCACGCTCCTACAATGAGCAGTTCTTC. Residues: CSVPLAGDPRSYNEQFF.

On this clone: Other nucleotide sequences in the sample specify the same CDR3. V and J are TRBV6-5 and TRBJ1-1; no reliable D call. Looked up from germline, CDR1 is MNHEY and CDR2 is SVGAGI. V shed 3 bases and J shed 1 base, with 6 bases lying between them. This CDR3 is built from 13 residues. The CDR3 spells CASSYRANTEAFF. Here the CDR3 DNA reads TGTGCCAGCAGTTATCGGGCGAACACTGAAGCTTTCTTT.

V and J are TRBV5-1 and TRBJ1-4; TRBD1 matches 8 bases. Per germline, CDR1 SGHRS and CDR2 YFSETQ. This CDR3 is 15 amino acids long. With 2 bases clipped from V and 8 bases from J, the junction kept 8 bases outside the gene matches. CDR3: CASSFVGTGGEKLFF. The CDR3 DNA reads TGCGCCAGCAGCTTCGTCGGGACAGGAGGGGAAAAACTGTTTTTT. The full variable domain, with the rest looked up from reference TRBV5-1 and TRBJ1-4, is KAGVTQTPRYLIKTRGQQVTLSCSPISGHRSVSWYQQTPGQGLQFLFEYFSETQRNKGNFPGRFSGRQFSNSRSEMNVSTLELGDSALYLCASSFVGTGGEKLFFGSGTQLSVL.

The CDR3 loop reads CSVGQGAGNQPQHF. In DNA, the CDR3 is TGCAGCGTAGGACAGGGGGCAGGAAATCAGCCCCAGCATTTT. This chain connects TRBV29-1 to TRBJ1-5; 11 bases fit TRBD1. This CDR3 has 14 residues. The V segment lost 6 bases and the J segment 4 bases; nucleotides outside the gene matches: 5. Per germline, CDR1 SQVTM and CDR2 ANQGSEA.

The V gene is TRBV28, the J gene TRBJ2-4; no definite D call. Trimming pared 2 bases from V and 7 bases from J, leaving 6 bases between. Looked up from germline, CDR1 is MDHEN and CDR2 is SYDVKM. The CDR3 consists of 12 residues. This CDR3 is CASSLPRNIQYF. The CDR3 DNA reads as TGTGCCAGCAGTTTACCCCGGAACATTCAGTACTTC.

This chain links TRBV28 with TRBJ1-2; unclear D gene. CDR3 size: 15 residues. The V gene's germline CDR1 is MDHEN and CDR2 SYDVKM. Trimming shortened V by 5 bases and J by 4 bases, and 17 bases separated the two germline ends. DNA of the CDR3: TGTGCCAGCAGTGCCCCCGGTGACGGGTCCTATGGCTACACCTTC. It specifies CASSAPGDGSYGYTF.

The V and J genes are TRBV4-2 and TRBJ2-1, with D possibly TRBD1 on 6 matching bases. Germline CDR1 and CDR2: LGHNA and YNFKEQ. Trimming shortened V by 4 bases and J by 4 bases, and 17 bases separated the two germline ends. CDR3 size: 16 residues. The CDR3 region is CASSPIRGQQYNEQFF. The DNA of the CDR3 is TGTGCCAGCAGCCCAATCAGAGGACAGCAATACAATGAGCAGTTCTTC.

The chain has TRBV5-8 and TRBJ2-7; TRBD2 matches 9 bases. The germline CDR1 and CDR2 sequences are SGHTS and YDEGEE. CDR3 length: 16 residues. V was pared by 4 bases and J by 0 bases, with 8 bases of the junction left unmatched. CDR3 sequence reads: CASSPGAGGNSYEQYF. The CDR3 DNA reads TGTGCCAGCAGCCCTGGTGCGGGGGGGAACTCCTACGAGCAGTACTTC.

The chain couples TRBV4-1 to TRBJ2-7; D remains ambiguous. Per the germline V gene, CDR1 is MGHRA and CDR2 is YSYEKL. The CDR3 has 14 residues. Deletions cut 1 base from V and 6 bases from J, with 13 bases between. In nucleotides, the CDR3 is TGCGCCAGCAGCCAAGCTGGAAGCAGGACCGAGCAGTACTTC. Protein: CASSQAGSRTEQYF.

This clone was seen once. V is TRBV2 and J is TRBJ1-4; TRBD1 matches at 8 bases. The CDR3 is made up of 14 amino acids. V lost 7 bases to trimming and J lost 7 bases; unmatched junction nucleotides: 8. Germline loops: CDR1 SNHLY, CDR2 FYNNEI. CDR3 nucleotides: TGTGCCAGCAAGAAACGGCAGGGGGCTGAAAAACTGTTTTTT. Amino acids: CASKKRQGAEKLFF.

V gene TRBV7-9 combines with J gene TRBJ1-1; D remains ambiguous. The V end lost 5 bases, the J end lost 4 bases, and 14 bases lay between the germline ends. The CDR3 is 14 amino acids. Germline assignment: CDR1 SEHNR and CDR2 FQNEAQ (reference sequence). CDR3 loop: CASSTAPEGTEAFF. CDR3 nucleotides: TGTGCCAGCAGCACCGCACCTGAGGGCACTGAAGCTTTCTTT.

The chain couples TRBV6-5 to TRBJ1-3, with 7 bases identical to TRBD1. The CDR3 is 15 amino acids. V was pared by 6 bases and J by 4 bases, with 9 bases of the junction left unmatched. Germline CDR1 MNHEY, CDR2 SVGAGI. The CDR3 DNA reads TGTGCCAGCAGCCGACAGGGTATGGGAGGAAACACCATATATTTT. It is translated as CASSRQGMGGNTIYF.

This clone was observed a single time. The V gene is TRBV5-1, the J gene TRBJ2-7; D gene uncertain. Germline V CDR1 and CDR2: SGHRS, YFSETQ. The V gene lost 4 bases and the J gene lost 0 bases, with 11 bases spanning the gap. The CDR3 contains 14 residues. The CDR3 spells CASSARLNSYEQYF. The CDR3 bases are TGCGCCAGCAGCGCGAGACTTAACTCCTACGAGCAGTACTTC.

The chain has TRBV5-1 and TRBJ2-6; D is undetermined. Trimming pared 3 bases from V and 7 bases from J, leaving 8 bases between. CDR1 SGHRS and CDR2 YFSETQ come from the germline V gene. The CDR3 has 13 residues. The CDR3 DNA reads TGCGCCAGCAGCTCGGAACCAGCCAACGTCCTGACTTTC. Translated, it gives CASSSEPANVLTF.

The gene calls are TRBV6-1 and TRBJ1-3; tentative D call: TRBD1 (5 bases). This CDR3 has 16 residues. The germline gives CDR1 MNHNS, CDR2 SASEGT. Trimming shortened V by 0 bases and J by 4 bases, and 13 bases separated the two germline ends. The CDR3 DNA reads as TGTGCCAGCAGTGAAGCGGGCGCCAGGGCGGGAAACACCATATATTTT. Translated: CASSEAGARAGNTIYF.

This sequence joins TRBV28 and TRBJ2-7; 8 nucleotides agree with TRBD1. Trimming removed 7 bases from V and 5 bases from J; junction bases left unmatched: 10. Germline CDR1 and CDR2: MDHEN and SYDVKM. The CDR3 length is 14 residues. The CDR3 DNA reads TGTGCCAGCAACCAGGGGGCGGGGACCCACGAGCAGTACTTC. It encodes CASNQGAGTHEQYF.

This chain uses TRBV4-1 with TRBJ2-1; TRBD2 aligns across 7 bases. In germline, CDR1 is MGHRA, CDR2 YSYEKL. V lost 3 bases, J lost 3 bases, and 5 bases stayed unmatched. The CDR3 length is 15 residues. Here the CDR3 DNA reads TGCGCCAGCAGCCAGGTCGGGACTATCTACAATGAGCAGTTCTTC. It encodes CASSQVGTIYNEQFF.

The chain links TRBV11-2 to TRBJ2-7; D might be TRBD1 (5 bases). CDR1 is SGHAT, CDR2 FQNNGV, per germline. V was trimmed by 4 bases and J by 4 bases, leaving 11 bases between them. The CDR3 contains 13 residues. This chain's CDR3 is CASSSSGIYEQYF. The DNA of the CDR3 is TGTGCCAGCAGCTCGTCAGGGATTTACGAGCAGTACTTC.

This chain links TRBV5-1 with TRBJ2-1; the match to TRBD1 covers 9 bases. Germline V gene data show CDR1 as SGHRS and CDR2 as YFSETQ. This CDR3 is built from 14 residues. J lost 5 bases, V lost 4 bases, and 4 bases had no gene match. This CDR3 reads CASSQQGAHNEQFF. Written as DNA, the CDR3 is TGCGCCAGCAGCCAACAGGGGGCCCACAATGAGCAGTTCTTC.

The chain employs TRBV9 and TRBJ2-7, with D hard to call. Looked up from germline, CDR1 is SGDLS and CDR2 is YYNGEE. Trimming removed 0 bases at V and 2 bases at J, with 9 bases between. This CDR3 region has 14 residues. The CDR3 reads CASSVVDGTYEQYF. The CDR3 DNA follows: TGTGCCAGCAGCGTAGTCGACGGAACCTACGAGCAGTACTTC.

The chain has TRBV6-1 and TRBJ1-2, with D possibly being TRBD1 (6 bases). The ends were cut back, 2 bases at V and 2 bases at J, with 9 bases in the middle. Germline loops: CDR1 MNHNS, CDR2 SASEGT. The CDR3 extends over 14 amino acids. In DNA form, the CDR3 reads TGTGCCAGCAGTGAACAGGGGAGGAACTATGGCTACACCTTC. This encodes CASSEQGRNYGYTF.

Concerning this clone: The same CDR3 also results from other DNA sequences found in this sample. The rearrangement uses TRBV5-1 and TRBJ2-5, with 10 bases fitting TRBD2. Germline CDR1 and CDR2: SGHRS and YFSETQ. CDR3 size: 15 residues. V lost 0 bases to trimming and J lost 1 base; unmatched junction nucleotides: 0. The CDR3, as DNA: TGCGCCAGCAGCTTGGGACTAGCGGGCCAAGAGACCCAGTACTTC. Encoded protein: CASSLGLAGQETQYF.

The rearrangement uses TRBV5-1 and TRBJ2-2; TRBD1 might be the D (5 bases). Germline CDR1 and CDR2: SGHRS and YFSETQ. CDR3 length equals 14 residues. Trimming took off 1 base at V and 4 bases at J, with 8 bases between the two ends. The DNA of the CDR3 is TGCGCCAGCAGCTTGATTAGGGGCACCGGGGAGCTGTTTTTT. Protein sequence: CASSLIRGTGELFF.

The CDR3 nucleotides read TGTGCCAGCAGGGGGGGACTAGCGGAACCCTACAATGAGCAGTTCTTC. This encodes CASRGGLAEPYNEQFF. The chain uses TRBV2 and TRBJ2-1, with TRBD2 matching over 11 bases. Trimming removed 6 bases from V and 2 bases from J; junction bases left unmatched: 6. Germline assignment: CDR1 SNHLY and CDR2 FYNNEI. There are 16 residues in the CDR3.